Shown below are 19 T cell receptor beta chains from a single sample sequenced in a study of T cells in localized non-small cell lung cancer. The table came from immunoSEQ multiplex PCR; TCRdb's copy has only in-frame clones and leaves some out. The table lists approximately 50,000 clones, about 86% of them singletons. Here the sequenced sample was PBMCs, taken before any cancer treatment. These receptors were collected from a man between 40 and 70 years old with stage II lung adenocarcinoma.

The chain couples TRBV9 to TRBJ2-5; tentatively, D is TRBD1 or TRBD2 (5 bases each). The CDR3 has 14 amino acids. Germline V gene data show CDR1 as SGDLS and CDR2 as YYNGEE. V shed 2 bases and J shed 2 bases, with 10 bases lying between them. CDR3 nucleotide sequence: TGTGCCAGCAGCGTGGGGGTAGGGCAAGAGACCCAGTACTTC. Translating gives CASSVGVGQETQYF. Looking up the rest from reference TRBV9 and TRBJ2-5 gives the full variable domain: DSGVTQTPKHLITATGQRVTLRCSPRSGDLSVYWYQQSLDQGLQFLIQYYNGEERAKGNILERFSAQQFPDLHSELNLSSLELGDSALYFCASSVGVGQETQYFGPGTRLLVL.

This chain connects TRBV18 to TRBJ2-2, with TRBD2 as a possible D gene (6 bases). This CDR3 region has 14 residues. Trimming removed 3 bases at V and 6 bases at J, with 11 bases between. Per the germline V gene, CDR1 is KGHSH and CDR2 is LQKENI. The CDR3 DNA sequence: TGTGCCAGCTCACCCTTAGGGGAGGCCGGGGAGCTGTTTTTT. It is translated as CASSPLGEAGELFF. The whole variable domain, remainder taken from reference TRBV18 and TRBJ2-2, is NAGVMQNPRHLVRRRGQEARLRCSPMKGHSHVYWYRQLPEEGLKFMVYLQKENIIDESGMPKERFSAEFPKEGPSILRIQQVVRGDSAAYFCASSPLGEAGELFFGEGSRLTVL.

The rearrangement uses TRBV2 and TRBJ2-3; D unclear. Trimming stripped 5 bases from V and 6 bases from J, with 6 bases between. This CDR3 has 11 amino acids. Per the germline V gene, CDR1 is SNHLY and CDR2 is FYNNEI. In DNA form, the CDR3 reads TGTGCCAGCAGTTTGGGGGATACGCAGTATTTT. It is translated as CASSLGDTQYF.

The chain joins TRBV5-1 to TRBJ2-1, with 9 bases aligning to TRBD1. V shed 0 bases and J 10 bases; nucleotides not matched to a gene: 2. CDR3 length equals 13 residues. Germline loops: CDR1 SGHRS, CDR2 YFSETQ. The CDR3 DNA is TGCGCCAGCAGCTTGGGCACAGGGGGCGAGCAGTTCTTC. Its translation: CASSLGTGGEQFF.

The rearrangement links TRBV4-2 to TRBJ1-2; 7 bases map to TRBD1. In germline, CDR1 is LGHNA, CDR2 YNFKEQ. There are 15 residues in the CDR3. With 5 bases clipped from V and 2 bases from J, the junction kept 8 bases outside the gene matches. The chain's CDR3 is CASSLAMGQNYGYTF. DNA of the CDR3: TGTGCCAGCAGCTTGGCCATGGGACAGAACTATGGCTACACCTTC.

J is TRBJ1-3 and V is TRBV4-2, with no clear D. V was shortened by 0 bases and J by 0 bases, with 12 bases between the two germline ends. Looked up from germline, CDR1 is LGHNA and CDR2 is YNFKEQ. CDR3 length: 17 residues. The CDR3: CASSQEEEVSSGNTIYF. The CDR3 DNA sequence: TGTGCCAGCAGCCAAGAAGAGGAAGTGAGCTCTGGAAACACCATATATTTT.

For the CDR3, the DNA is TGTGCCAGCAGTAGCATCCAGGGAGGCTACACCTTC. This gives the protein CASSSIQGGYTF. The rearrangement joins TRBV6-5 to TRBJ1-2; possibly TRBD1 for D (5 bases). The CDR3 extends over 12 amino acids. In germline, CDR1 is MNHEY, CDR2 SVGAGI. The V end lost 5 bases, the J end lost 8 bases, and 12 bases lay between the germline ends.

The CDR3 sequence is CASSLLKQGNEQYV. The CDR3 DNA sequence: TGTGCCAGCAGCTTGCTGAAACAGGGGAACGAGCAGTACGTC. The rearrangement links TRBV7-8 to TRBJ2-7; 7 bases fit TRBD1. This CDR3 spans 14 amino acids. The ends lost 3 bases at V and 5 bases at J; junction bases unmatched: 7. CDR1 and CDR2 from the germline V gene are SGHVS and FQNEAQ.

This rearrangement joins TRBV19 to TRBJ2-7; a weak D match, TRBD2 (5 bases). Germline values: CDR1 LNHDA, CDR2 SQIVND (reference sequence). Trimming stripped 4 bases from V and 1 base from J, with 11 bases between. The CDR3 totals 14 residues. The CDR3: CASSSGGPSYEQYF. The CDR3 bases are TGTGCCAGTAGTAGTGGAGGTCCTTCCTACGAGCAGTACTTC.

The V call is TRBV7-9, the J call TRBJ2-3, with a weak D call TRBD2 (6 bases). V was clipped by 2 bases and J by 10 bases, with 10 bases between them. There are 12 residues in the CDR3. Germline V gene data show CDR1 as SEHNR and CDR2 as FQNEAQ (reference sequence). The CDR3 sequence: CASSLQGEAQYF. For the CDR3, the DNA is TGTGCCAGCAGCTTACAAGGGGAGGCGCAGTATTTT.

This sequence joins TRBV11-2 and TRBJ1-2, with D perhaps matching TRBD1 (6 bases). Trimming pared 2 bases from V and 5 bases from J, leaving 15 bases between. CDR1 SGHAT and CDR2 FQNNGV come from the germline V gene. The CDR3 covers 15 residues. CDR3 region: CASSLSTGEWYGYTF. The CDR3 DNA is TGTGCCAGCAGCTTATCGACAGGCGAATGGTATGGCTACACCTTC.

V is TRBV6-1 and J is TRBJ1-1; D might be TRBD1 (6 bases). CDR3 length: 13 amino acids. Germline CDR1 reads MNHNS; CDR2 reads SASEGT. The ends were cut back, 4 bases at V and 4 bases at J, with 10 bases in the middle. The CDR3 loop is CASSAGAGTEAFF. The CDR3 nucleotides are TGTGCCAGCAGTGCGGGGGCCGGCACTGAAGCTTTCTTT.

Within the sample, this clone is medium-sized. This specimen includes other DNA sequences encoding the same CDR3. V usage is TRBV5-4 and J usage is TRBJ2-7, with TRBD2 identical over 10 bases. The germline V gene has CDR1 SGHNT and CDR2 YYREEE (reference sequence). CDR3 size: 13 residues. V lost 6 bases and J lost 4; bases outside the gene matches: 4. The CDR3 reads CASTTTSGYEQYF. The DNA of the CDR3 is TGTGCCAGCACTACGACTAGCGGGTACGAGCAGTACTTC. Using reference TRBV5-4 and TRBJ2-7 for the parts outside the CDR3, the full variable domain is ETGVTQSPTHLIKTRGQQVTLRCSSQSGHNTVSWYQQALGQGPQFIFQYYREEENGRGNFPPRFSGLQFPNYSSELNVNALELDDSALYLCASTTTSGYEQYFGPGTRLTVT.

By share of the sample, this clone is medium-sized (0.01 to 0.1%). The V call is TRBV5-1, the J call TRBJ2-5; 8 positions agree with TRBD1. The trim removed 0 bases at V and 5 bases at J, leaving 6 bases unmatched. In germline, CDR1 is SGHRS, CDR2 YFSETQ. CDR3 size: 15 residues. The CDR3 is CASSLGLDREETQYF. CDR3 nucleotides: TGCGCCAGCAGCTTGGGGTTGGACAGGGAGGAGACCCAGTACTTC.

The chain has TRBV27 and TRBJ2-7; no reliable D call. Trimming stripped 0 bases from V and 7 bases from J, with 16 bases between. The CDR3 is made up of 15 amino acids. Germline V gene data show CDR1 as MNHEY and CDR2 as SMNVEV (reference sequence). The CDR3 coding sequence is TGTGCCAGCAGTTTATCCCCCTGGCAGGATCAAGAGCAGTACTTC. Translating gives CASSLSPWQDQEQYF.

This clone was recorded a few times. The CDR3 region has the DNA TGTGCCAGTACGCACGAAAAGGGGGTAACCTACGAGCAGTACGTC. Its protein is CASTHEKGVTYEQYV. The chain is built from TRBV19 and TRBJ2-7; tentatively, D is TRBD1 (6 bases). This CDR3 is built from 15 residues. Trimming cost V 7 bases and J 2 bases, with 18 bases left between them. Looked up from germline, CDR1 is LNHDA and CDR2 is SQIVND (reference sequence).

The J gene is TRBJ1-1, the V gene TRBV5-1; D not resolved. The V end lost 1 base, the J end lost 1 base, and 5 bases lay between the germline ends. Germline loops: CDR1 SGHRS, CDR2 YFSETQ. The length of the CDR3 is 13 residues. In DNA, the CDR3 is TGCGCCAGCAGCTTGATGGGGAACACTGAAGCTTTCTTT. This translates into CASSLMGNTEAFF.

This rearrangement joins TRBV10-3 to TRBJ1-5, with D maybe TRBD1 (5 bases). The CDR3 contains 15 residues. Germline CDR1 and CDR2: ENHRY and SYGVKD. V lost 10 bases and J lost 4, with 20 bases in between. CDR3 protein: CATRNGQGGNQPQHF. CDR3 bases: TGTGCCACCCGCAACGGGCAGGGAGGAAATCAGCCCCAGCATTTT.

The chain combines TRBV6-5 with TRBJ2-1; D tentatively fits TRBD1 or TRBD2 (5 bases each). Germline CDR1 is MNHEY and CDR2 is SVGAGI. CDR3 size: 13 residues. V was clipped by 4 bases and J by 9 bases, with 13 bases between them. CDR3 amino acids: CASSFGTAGEQFF. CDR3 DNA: TGTGCCAGCAGTTTCGGGACCGCGGGTGAGCAGTTCTTC.